The clone carrying this TCR beta chain was seen just once. This record comes from a study of OX40 agonist ivuxolimab in advanced cancers. Only in-frame clones appear in the TCRdb table, and some are missing; sequencing was by immunoSEQ multiplex PCR. The sample has fewer than 90,000 clones; about 91% are singletons. The CDR3 sequence is 15 residues long. Trimming removed 6 bases from V and 6 bases from J; junction bases left unmatched: 10. Germline values: CDR1 MDHEN, CDR2 SYDVKM. The receptor was derived from an adult with an advanced solid tumor such as melanoma, head and neck, liver or kidney cancer. Sequencing used CD4+ or CD8+ T cells sorted from blood, obtained in a trial of the OX40 agonist ivuxolimab. The rearrangement joins TRBV28 to TRBJ1-4; 7 nucleotides agree with TRBD1. The CDR3 DNA is TGTGCCAGCAGCCAAAGACAGGGACTTCATGAAAAACTGTTTTTT. It is translated as CASSQRQGLHEKLFF.